Given below is one T cell receptor beta chain in context. Germline assignment: CDR1 MRHNA and CDR2 SNTAGT. This CDR3 is 16 amino acids long. The sample originates from a study of T cells expressing NK-cell markers. With the 5' RACE reads reprocessed, TCRdb shows one record per CDR3 protein and no DNA. This sample contains about 180,000 distinct CDR3 sequences. This sequence was found in a man aged 18-69 years in good health. V usage is TRBV6-4 and J usage is TRBJ2-1; without DNA, the TCRdb call of TRBD2 cannot be checked. Sequencing input: blood T cells: a sorted CD56 or NKG2C T cell subset, CD4+ or CD8+ T cells, or bulk PBMC T cells (not recorded which). The CDR3 spells CASSASGTSGGDEQFF.